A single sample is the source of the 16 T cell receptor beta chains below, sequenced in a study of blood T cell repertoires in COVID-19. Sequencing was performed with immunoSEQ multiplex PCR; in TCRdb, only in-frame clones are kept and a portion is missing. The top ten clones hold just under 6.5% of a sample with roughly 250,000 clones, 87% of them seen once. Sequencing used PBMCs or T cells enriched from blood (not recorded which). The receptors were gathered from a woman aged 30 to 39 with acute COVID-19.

The CDR3 here is CASSSGANEQFF. As DNA, the CDR3 is TGTGCCAGCAGTTCAGGGGCCAATGAGCAGTTCTTC. The chain is built from TRBV5-5 and TRBJ2-1; TRBD1 is a possible D gene (6 bases). CDR1 and CDR2 from the germline V gene are SGHKS and YYEKEE (reference sequence). This CDR3 comprises 12 residues. Trimming took 5 bases from V and 6 from J, leaving 9 bases between them. Full variable domain (outside the CDR3, taken from reference TRBV5-5 and TRBJ2-1): DAGVTQSPTHLIKTRGQQVTLRCSPISGHKSVSWYQQVLGQGPQFIFQYYEKEERGRGNFPDRFSARQFPNYSSELNVNALLLGDSALYLCASSSGANEQFFGPGTRLTVL.

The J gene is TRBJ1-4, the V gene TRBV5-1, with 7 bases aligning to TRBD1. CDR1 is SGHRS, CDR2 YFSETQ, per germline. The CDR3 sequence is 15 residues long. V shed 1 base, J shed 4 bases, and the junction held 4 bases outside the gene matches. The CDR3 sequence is CASSLNRGRNEKLFF. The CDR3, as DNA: TGCGCCAGCAGCTTGAACAGGGGCCGTAATGAAAAACTGTTTTTT.

In DNA form, the CDR3 reads TGTGCCAGCAAAATAGCGGGAGTTTCCTCCTACGAGCAGTACTTC. Translating it yields CASKIAGVSSYEQYF. V is TRBV6-5 and J is TRBJ2-7, with 9 nucleotides matching TRBD2. There are 15 residues in the CDR3. The germline gives CDR1 MNHEY, CDR2 SVGAGI. Unmatched junction bases numbered 7, after V lost 7 bases and J lost 0 bases.

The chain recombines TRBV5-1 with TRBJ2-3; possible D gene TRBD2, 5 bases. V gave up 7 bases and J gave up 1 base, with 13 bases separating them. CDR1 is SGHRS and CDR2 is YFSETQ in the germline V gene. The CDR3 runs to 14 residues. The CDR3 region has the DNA TGCGCCAGCCAAAGCGGAGACGGCACAGATACGCAGTATTTT. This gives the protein CASQSGDGTDTQYF.

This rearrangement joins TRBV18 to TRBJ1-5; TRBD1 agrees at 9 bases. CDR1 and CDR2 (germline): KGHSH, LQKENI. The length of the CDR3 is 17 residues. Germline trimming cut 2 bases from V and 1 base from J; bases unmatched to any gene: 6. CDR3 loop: CASSPRSTGGSNQPQHF. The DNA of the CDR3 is TGTGCCAGCTCACCAAGGTCGACAGGGGGGAGCAATCAGCCCCAGCATTTT. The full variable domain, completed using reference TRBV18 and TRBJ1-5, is NAGVMQNPRHLVRRRGQEARLRCSPMKGHSHVYWYRQLPEEGLKFMVYLQKENIIDESGMPKERFSAEFPKEGPSILRIQQVVRGDSAAYFCASSPRSTGGSNQPQHFGDGTRLSIL.

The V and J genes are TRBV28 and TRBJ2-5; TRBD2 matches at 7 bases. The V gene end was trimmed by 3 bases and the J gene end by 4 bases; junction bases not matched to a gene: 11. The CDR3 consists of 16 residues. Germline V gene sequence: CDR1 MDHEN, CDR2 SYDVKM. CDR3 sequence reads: CASSFLTSDRGETQYF. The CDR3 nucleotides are TGTGCCAGCAGTTTCCTAACTAGCGATAGGGGAGAGACCCAGTACTTC.

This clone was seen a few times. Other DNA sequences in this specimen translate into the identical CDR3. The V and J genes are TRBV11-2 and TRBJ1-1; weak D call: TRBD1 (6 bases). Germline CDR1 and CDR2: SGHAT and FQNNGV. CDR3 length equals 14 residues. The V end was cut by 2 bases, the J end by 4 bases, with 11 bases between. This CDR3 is CASSLSRGSTEAFF. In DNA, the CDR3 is TGTGCCAGCAGCTTAAGTAGGGGGAGCACTGAAGCTTTCTTT.

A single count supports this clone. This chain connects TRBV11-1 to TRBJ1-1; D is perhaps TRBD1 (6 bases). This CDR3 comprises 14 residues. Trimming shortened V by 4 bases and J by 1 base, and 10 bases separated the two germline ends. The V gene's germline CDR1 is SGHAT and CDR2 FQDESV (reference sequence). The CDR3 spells CASSSIQGNTEAFF. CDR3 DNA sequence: TGTGCCAGCAGCTCAATACAGGGGAACACTGAAGCTTTCTTT.

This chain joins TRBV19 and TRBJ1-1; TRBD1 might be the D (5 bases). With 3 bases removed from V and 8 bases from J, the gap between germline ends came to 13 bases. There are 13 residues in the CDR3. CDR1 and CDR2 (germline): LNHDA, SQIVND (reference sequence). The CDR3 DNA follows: TGTGCCAGTAGTATCCAGGGTATTCGGGAAGCTTTCTTT. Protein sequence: CASSIQGIREAFF.

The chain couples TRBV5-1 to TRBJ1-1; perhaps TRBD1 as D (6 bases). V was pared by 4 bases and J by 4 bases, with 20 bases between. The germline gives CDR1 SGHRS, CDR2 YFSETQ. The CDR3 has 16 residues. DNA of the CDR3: TGCGCCAGCAGCGTGACAGACCGTTCAGGGGTCACTGAAGCTTTCTTT. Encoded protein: CASSVTDRSGVTEAFF.

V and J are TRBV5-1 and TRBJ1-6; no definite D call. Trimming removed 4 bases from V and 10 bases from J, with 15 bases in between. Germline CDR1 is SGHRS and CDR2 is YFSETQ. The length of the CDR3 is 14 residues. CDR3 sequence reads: CASSPGLPGSPLHF. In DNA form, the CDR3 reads TGCGCCAGCAGCCCGGGCCTCCCGGGGTCACCCCTCCACTTT.

The CDR3 here is CASRRETSASYEQYF. For the CDR3, the DNA is TGTGCCAGCAGGCGGGAGACTAGCGCGTCCTACGAGCAGTACTTC. The chain has TRBV2 and TRBJ2-7; 8 bases are a match to TRBD2. CDR3 length equals 15 residues. V shed 6 bases, J shed 1 base, and the junction held 8 bases outside the gene matches. Looked up from germline, CDR1 is SNHLY and CDR2 is FYNNEI.

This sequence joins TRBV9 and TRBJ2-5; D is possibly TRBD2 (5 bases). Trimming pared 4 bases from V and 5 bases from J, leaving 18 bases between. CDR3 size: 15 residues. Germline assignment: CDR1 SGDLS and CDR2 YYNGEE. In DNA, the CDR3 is TGTGCCAGCAGCACCCGAGACCGGGAAGGGGAGACCCAGTACTTC. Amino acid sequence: CASSTRDREGETQYF.

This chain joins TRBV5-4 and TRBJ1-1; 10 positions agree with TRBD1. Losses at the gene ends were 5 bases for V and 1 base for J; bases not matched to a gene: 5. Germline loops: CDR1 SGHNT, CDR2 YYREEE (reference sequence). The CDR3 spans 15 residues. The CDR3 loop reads CASRGQGTGNTEAFF. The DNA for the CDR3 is TGTGCCAGCAGGGGACAGGGGACGGGGAACACTGAAGCTTTCTTT.

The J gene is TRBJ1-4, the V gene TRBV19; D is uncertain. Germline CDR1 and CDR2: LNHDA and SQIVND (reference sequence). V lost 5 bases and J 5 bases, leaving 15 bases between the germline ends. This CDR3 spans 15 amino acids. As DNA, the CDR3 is TGTGCCAGTAGTCCACACCTCGGGAGCAATGAAAAACTGTTTTTT. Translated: CASSPHLGSNEKLFF.

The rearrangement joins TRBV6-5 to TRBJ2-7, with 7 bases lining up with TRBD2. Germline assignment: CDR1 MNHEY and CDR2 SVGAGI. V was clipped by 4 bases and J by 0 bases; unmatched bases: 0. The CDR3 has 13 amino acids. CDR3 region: CASSSGGSYEQYF. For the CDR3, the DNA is TGTGCCAGCAGTTCGGGGGGCTCCTACGAGCAGTACTTC.